This T cell receptor (beta chain) was captured by sequencing in a study of shared clonotypes between healthy human individuals. Study-level results: Memory subsets generally showed smaller estimated richness than naive subsets did.

On this clone itself: What it binds is not known. An end of the junction differs from the germline gene, which may be a read error. Other DNA sequences from this sample encode an identical CDR3 as well.

Each donor was a Caucasian adult residing in Nashville, Tennessee. CDR3 length: 16 residues. The germline V gene has CDR1 MNHEY and CDR2 SMNVEV (reference sequence). Deep-level settings were used for running the assay. DNA at 200 ng, around 30,000 T cell genomes, went into sorted-subset replicate PCRs. The data were produced by immunoSEQ multiplex PCR, yet TCRdb's version contains in-frame clones alone and is incomplete. Among a few hundred thousand clones, about 96% were seen once, and the ten largest hold 0.045% to 0.07%. The source material was naive CD4+ T cells sorted from blood. Subset here: CD45RA+ positively selected. The receptor was derived from a woman aged 25 to 39 in good health. The chain employs TRBV27 and TRBJ2-2, with 7 bases aligning to TRBD2. CDR3 in DNA: TGTGCTAGCAGTTTGGCGGGAGAGCTTGGTACCGGGGAGCTGTTTTTT. This translates into CASSLAGELGTGELFF.